Reported below is one TCR beta chain. Measured with immunoSEQ multiplex PCR; TCRdb has only the in-frame clones, and not every one. The repertoire consists of more than 200,000 clones, with around 87% occurring once and the leading ten covering 5.2%. Germline loops: CDR1 SGHAT, CDR2 FQNNGV. The CDR3 covers 16 residues. V was clipped by 0 bases and J by 7 bases; unmatched bases: 5. This sample was included in a study of blood T cell repertoires in COVID-19. Study details: Spain, Italy and the United States supplied samples that represented acute and convalescent COVID-19.

This chain links TRBV11-2 with TRBJ2-1; 11 bases match TRBD2. This clonotype was obtained from a woman aged 60 to 75 with COVID-19, enrolled during active disease. Sequenced sample: peripheral blood. This CDR3 is CASSLELAGEGNEQFF. The CDR3 region has the DNA TGTGCCAGCAGCTTAGAACTAGCGGGAGAAGGAAATGAGCAGTTCTTC.